This entry features one T cell receptor beta chain sequence. These data are taken from a study of blood T cell repertoires in COVID-19. Overall study context: Samples of COVID-19 (acute and convalescent) were obtained from the United States, Italy and Spain. Nucleic acid was either cDNA or gDNA, and it came from T cells, B-cell-depleted T cells, or PBMCs.

Methods used by the authors: Amplification of reference gene primers provided the estimated nucleated cell counts. Profiling relied on immunoSEQ multiplex PCR, and the TCRdb table lists in-frame clones only, not all of them. V, J and clone size are those of that table, while D and trimming were read from the DNA. Counted here are some 270,000 clones, around 90% occurring once; the ten biggest clones make up 2% to 2.5%. CDR3 length equals 15 residues. In germline, CDR1 is MNHEY, CDR2 SMNVEV (reference sequence). Losses at the gene ends were 6 bases for V and 7 bases for J; bases not matched to a gene: 6.

The J gene is TRBJ2-2, the V gene TRBV27, with 12 bases aligning to TRBD1. This sequence was found in a man aged 45-60 years with acute or convalescent COVID-19. The sample was peripheral blood. CDR3 residues: CASRPGQGANGELFF. CDR3 in DNA: TGTGCCAGCAGGCCGGGACAGGGGGCTAACGGGGAGCTGTTTTTT.